A selection of T cell receptor beta chains follows, all from one sample in a study of T-cell reconstitution after alpha-beta-depleted transplantation in children. TCRdb analysed the PCR reads with MiXCR anew, one entry per CDR3 protein. The data contain hundreds of thousands of distinct CDR3 sequences, more than 8% of them seen just once; the ten biggest clones take up around 10%. This specimen was PBMCs from the stem cell graft donor, taken from the stem cell graft. These TCRs come from a human donor who donated a stem cell graft to a child with SCID. Each CDR3 is given with its conserved first and last residue. The order of the fields is V gene, J gene, clone size, D gene, CDR3 protein, CDR3 DNA. A D gene is named only where the DNA matches it firmly. Some rows mark clone size as missing; the rest say once, few, many or name a class of expanded clone.

>TRBV20-1|TRBJ2-7|few|-
CSAMTTSSTYEQYF
TGCAGTGCGATGACAACTTCCTCTACCTACGAGCAGTACTTC
>TRBV21-1|TRBJ2-3|-|-
CSSRASGGIDTQYF
TGTTCCAGCAGGGCTAGCGGGGGTATCGATACGCAGTATTTT
>TRBV3-1|TRBJ2-3|few|-
CASSRGLESTDTQYF
TGTGCCAGCAGCCGGGGACTGGAGAGCACAGATACGCAGTATTTT
>TRBV20-1|TRBJ1-2|-|-
CSAIDDYGYTF
TGCAGTGCGATCGATGACTATGGCTACACCTTC
>TRBV12-3/TRBV12-4|TRBJ1-2|-|-
CASSLMGGANYGYTF
TGTGCCAGCAGTTTAATGGGGGGAGCTAACTATGGCTACACCTTC
>TRBV20-1|TRBJ1-1|-|TRBD1
CSARDRVLMNTEAFF
TGCAGTGCTAGGGACAGGGTCCTTATGAACACTGAAGCTTTCTTT
>TRBV9|TRBJ2-7|-|-
CASSSWTEPGEQYF
TGTGCCAGCAGCTCCTGGACAGAACCGGGGGAGCAGTACTTC
>TRBV18|TRBJ2-1|-|TRBD2
CASSPAGGSASNEQFF
TGTGCCAGCTCACCTGCGGGGGGCTCAGCAAGCAATGAGCAGTTCTTC
>TRBV9|TRBJ2-7|-|-
CASSVGVGSSYEQYF
TGTGCCAGCAGCGTAGGGGTCGGAAGCTCCTACGAGCAGTACTTC
>TRBV10-3|TRBJ2-7|-|TRBD1
CATGTVSSYEQYF
TGTGCCACCGGGACAGTGAGCTCCTACGAGCAGTACTTC
>TRBV11-2|TRBJ1-1|-|-
CASSLDRTGAFF
TGTGCCAGCAGCTTAGATAGGACTGGAGCTTTCTTT
>TRBV4-2|TRBJ2-3|-|-
CASSQDFQQPYTDTQYF
TGTGCCAGCAGCCAAGATTTTCAGCAACCTTACACAGATACGCAGTATTTT
>TRBV10-3|TRBJ2-7|-|-
CAMSRTGSRGEQYF
TGTGCCATGTCTAGAACAGGCTCTCGGGGGGAGCAGTACTTC
>TRBV18|TRBJ2-3|-|-
CASSPPRQGLYLNTDTQYF
TGTGCCAGCTCACCACCGCGGCAGGGACTTTACTTGAACACAGATACGCAGTATTTT
>TRBV20-1|TRBJ1-5|few|TRBD1
CSARPGTGNQPQHF
TGCAGTGCTAGACCCGGGACAGGGAATCAGCCCCAGCATTTT
>TRBV13|TRBJ2-1|few|TRBD1
CASSRANYRDSGVYNEQFF
TGTGCCAGCAGCCGAGCGAACTACCGGGACAGCGGCGTCTACAATGAGCAGTTCTTC
>TRBV4-1|TRBJ1-2|-|-
CASSQVSGVYGYTF
TGCGCCAGCAGCCAAGTCTCAGGGGTCTATGGCTACACCTTC
>TRBV12-3/TRBV12-4|TRBJ2-1|few|TRBD1
CASSRGQSYNEQFF
TGTGCCAGCAGCCGGGGACAGTCCTACAATGAGCAGTTCTTC
>TRBV7-8|TRBJ2-3|few|TRBD2
CASSSRTSGPDTQYF
TGTGCCAGCAGCTCCCGGACTAGCGGCCCCGATACGCAGTATTTT
>TRBV4-2|TRBJ2-7|few|-
CASSHAGAYEQYF
TGTGCCAGCAGCCATGCAGGAGCATACGAGCAGTACTTC